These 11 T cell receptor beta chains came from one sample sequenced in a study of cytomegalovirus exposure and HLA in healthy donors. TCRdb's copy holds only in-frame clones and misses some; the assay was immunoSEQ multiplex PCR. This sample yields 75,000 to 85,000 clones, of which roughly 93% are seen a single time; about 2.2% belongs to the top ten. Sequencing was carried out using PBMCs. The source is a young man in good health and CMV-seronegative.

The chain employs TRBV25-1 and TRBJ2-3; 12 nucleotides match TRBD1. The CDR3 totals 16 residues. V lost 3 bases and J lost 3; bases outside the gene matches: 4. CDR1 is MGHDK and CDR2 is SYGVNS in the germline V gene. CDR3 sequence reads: CASSEWGQGATDTQYF. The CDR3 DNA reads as TGTGCCAGCAGTGAGTGGGGACAGGGGGCTACAGATACGCAGTATTTT.

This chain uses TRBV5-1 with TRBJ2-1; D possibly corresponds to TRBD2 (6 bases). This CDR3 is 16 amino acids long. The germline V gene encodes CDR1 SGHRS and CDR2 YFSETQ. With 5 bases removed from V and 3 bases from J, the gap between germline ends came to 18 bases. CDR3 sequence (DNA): TGCGCCAGCAGATACCAAGGGGACTCGATCTACAATGAGCAGTTCTTC. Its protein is CASRYQGDSIYNEQFF.

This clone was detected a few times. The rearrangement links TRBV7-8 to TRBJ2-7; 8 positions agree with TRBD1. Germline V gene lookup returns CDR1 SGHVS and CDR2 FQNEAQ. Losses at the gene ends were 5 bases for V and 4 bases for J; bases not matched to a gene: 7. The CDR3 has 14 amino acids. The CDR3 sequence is CASSPRGLRYEQYF. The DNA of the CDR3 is TGTGCCAGCAGCCCCAGGGGGCTCAGGTACGAGCAGTACTTC.

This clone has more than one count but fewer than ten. The CDR3 protein is CASSMGGRSEKLFF. CDR3 DNA: TGTGCCAGCAGTATGGGGGGGAGGAGTGAAAAACTGTTTTTT. The chain links TRBV6-6 to TRBJ1-4; D is perhaps TRBD1 (5 bases). Germline loops: CDR1 MNHNY, CDR2 SVGAGI (reference sequence). V lost 5 bases, J lost 7 bases, and 14 bases lay in between. The CDR3 consists of 14 residues.

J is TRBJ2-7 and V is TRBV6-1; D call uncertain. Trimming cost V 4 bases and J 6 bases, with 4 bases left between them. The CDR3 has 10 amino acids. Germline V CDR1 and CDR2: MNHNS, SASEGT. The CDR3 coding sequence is TGTGCCAGCAGTGTCGGCGAGCAGTACTTC. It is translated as CASSVGEQYF.

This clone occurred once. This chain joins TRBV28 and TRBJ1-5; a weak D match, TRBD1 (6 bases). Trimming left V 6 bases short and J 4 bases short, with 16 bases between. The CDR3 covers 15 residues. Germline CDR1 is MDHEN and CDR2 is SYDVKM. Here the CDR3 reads CASSTPGVRNQPQHF. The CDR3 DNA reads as TGTGCCAGCAGCACCCCAGGGGTTAGGAATCAGCCCCAGCATTTT.

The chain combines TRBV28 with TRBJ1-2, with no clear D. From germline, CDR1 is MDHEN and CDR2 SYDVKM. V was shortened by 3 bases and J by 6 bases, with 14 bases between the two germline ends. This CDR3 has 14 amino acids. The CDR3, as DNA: TGTGCCAGCAGTTTGAGACACCTCTTTGATGGCTACACCTTC. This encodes CASSLRHLFDGYTF.

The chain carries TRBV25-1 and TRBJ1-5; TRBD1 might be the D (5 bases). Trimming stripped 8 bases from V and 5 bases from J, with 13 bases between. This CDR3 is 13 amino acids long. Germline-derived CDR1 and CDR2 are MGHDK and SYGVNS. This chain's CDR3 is CASPDRIDQPQHF. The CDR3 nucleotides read TGTGCCAGCCCTGACAGAATCGATCAGCCCCAGCATTTT.

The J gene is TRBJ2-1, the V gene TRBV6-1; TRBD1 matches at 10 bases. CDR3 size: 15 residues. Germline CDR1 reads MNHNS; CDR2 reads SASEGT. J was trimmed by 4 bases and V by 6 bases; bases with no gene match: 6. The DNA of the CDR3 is TGTGCCAGCAGCGCCCGGGACAGGGGTTACAATGAGCAGTTCTTC. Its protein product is CASSARDRGYNEQFF.

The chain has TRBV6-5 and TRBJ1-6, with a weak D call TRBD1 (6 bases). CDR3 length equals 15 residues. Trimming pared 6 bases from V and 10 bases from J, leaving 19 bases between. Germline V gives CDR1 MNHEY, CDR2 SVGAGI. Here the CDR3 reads CASSHRDSPPSPLHF. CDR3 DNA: TGTGCCAGCAGCCACAGGGATTCTCCACCATCACCCCTCCACTTT.

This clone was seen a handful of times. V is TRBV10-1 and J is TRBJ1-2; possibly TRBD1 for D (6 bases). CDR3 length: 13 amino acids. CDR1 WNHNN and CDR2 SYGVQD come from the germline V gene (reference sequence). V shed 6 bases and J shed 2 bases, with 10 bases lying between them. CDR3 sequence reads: CASSATGNYGYTF. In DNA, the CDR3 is TGCGCCAGCAGCGCAACAGGGAACTATGGCTACACCTTC.